This T cell receptor (beta chain) was found in a study of identical twins. The CDR3 has 14 residues. CDR1 and CDR2 from the germline V gene are MGHRA and YSYEKL. V shed 0 bases and J shed 7 bases, with 13 bases lying between them. A universal primer site was added by template switching, and unique molecular identifiers were carried by the cDNA. TCRdb used MiXCR to reprocess the 5' RACE reads, holding one entry per CDR3 protein. In the table there are about 340,000 distinct CDR3 sequences, roughly an eighth of which are singletons. General study results and limits: For zero-insertion analyses, partial confounding could come from invariant MAIT and iNKT cells.

This clonotype was seen more than once but under ten times. What it binds is not known. These data are also associated with another study on yellow fever vaccine responses in identical twins.

The V and J genes are TRBV4-1 and TRBJ2-7; D uncertain. The source of this sequence is a woman between 18 and 29 years old in good health. Sequencing input: CD8+ T cells sorted from blood. The CDR3 loop is CASSQDTSLGEQYV. The CDR3 coding sequence is TGCGCCAGCAGCCAAGATACTTCTCTAGGGGAGCAGTACGTC.